These 6 T cell receptor beta chains were all obtained from the same sample, sequenced in a study of blood T cell repertoires in COVID-19. The repertoire was sequenced with immunoSEQ multiplex PCR; TCRdb's copy has only in-frame clones and lacks some. The sample shows 75,000 to 95,000 clones, less than 85% of them seen only once. Sequencing was performed on peripheral blood. Receptors originate from a woman older than 75 with active or convalescent COVID-19.

This clone has a handful of counts. The chain employs TRBV7-9 and TRBJ2-3; D gene uncertain. V shed 0 bases and J shed 1 base, with 20 bases lying between them. The CDR3 spans 19 residues. CDR1 and CDR2 (germline): SEHNR, FQNEAQ (reference sequence). The CDR3 DNA follows: TGTGCCAGCAGCTTAGCCCCAGGAACCCTCTTTACAGGCACAGATACGCAGTATTTT. Translation: CASSLAPGTLFTGTDTQYF.

J is TRBJ2-3 and V is TRBV18; 7 nucleotides match TRBD1. J lost 4 bases, V lost 4 bases, and 8 bases had no gene match. The germline V gene encodes CDR1 KGHSH and CDR2 LQKENI. The CDR3 extends over 15 amino acids. The CDR3 is CASSRDRAPADTQYF. CDR3 DNA: TGTGCCAGCTCACGAGACAGGGCGCCAGCAGATACGCAGTATTTT.

CDR3 nucleotides: TGTGCCAGTAGCCTACAGGGAACTGGAAACACCATATATTTT. Amino acid sequence: CASSLQGTGNTIYF. The chain links TRBV19 to TRBJ1-3; D is perhaps TRBD1 (6 bases). Germline values: CDR1 LNHDA, CDR2 SQIVND (reference sequence). The CDR3 is 14 amino acids. V was shortened by 6 bases and J by 2 bases, with 11 bases between the two germline ends.

The chain uses TRBV6-5 and TRBJ1-2, with 8 bases identical to TRBD1. V lost 5 bases and J lost 5; bases outside the gene matches: 10. The CDR3 is 15 amino acids. Germline V lookup: CDR1 MNHEY, CDR2 SVGAGI. CDR3 nucleotides: TGTGCCAGCAGTACCGGGACAGGCCCCGCGTATGGCTACACCTTC. It codes for CASSTGTGPAYGYTF.

The V call is TRBV30, the J call TRBJ2-1, with 7 bases lining up with TRBD2. This CDR3 is 12 amino acids long. V lost 6 bases to trimming and J lost 10 bases; unmatched junction nucleotides: 9. Germline V CDR1 and CDR2: GTSNPN, SVGIG (reference sequence). The CDR3 coding sequence is TGTGCCTGTCTTCGCCCGGGAGGCGAGCAGTTCTTC. As protein: CACLRPGGEQFF.

This chain links TRBV5-1 with TRBJ1-6, with D perhaps TRBD1 (6 bases). This CDR3 spans 14 amino acids. The germline V and J ends were trimmed by 3 bases and 5 bases, with 9 bases remaining between them. Germline V gene lookup returns CDR1 SGHRS and CDR2 YFSETQ. The CDR3 nucleotides are TGCGCCAGCAGCTCTACAGGGAATAATTCACCCCTCCACTTT. As protein: CASSSTGNNSPLHF.